This T cell receptor beta chain appears in the sequencing data of a study of long-term antiretroviral therapy in people with HIV. Overall study findings and caveats: Diversity went up after ART and still fell short of transplant donor controls. On ART adherence, viral resistance or therapy changes, no data were available. HIV repertoires covered narrower CDR3 length ranges than controls did. Clones with expansion before ART led the repertoire at all time points.

In regard to this clone: What it recognizes is unknown.

The libraries were made with immunoSEQ v3.0 at survey level. The table came from immunoSEQ multiplex PCR; TCRdb's copy has only in-frame clones and leaves some out. The sample records some 10,000 clones, about 89% being singletons. CDR1 LNHNV and CDR2 YYDKDF come from the germline V gene (reference sequence). Trimming took off 1 base at V and 2 bases at J, with 8 bases between the two ends. CDR3 length: 14 residues. This sequence originates from a woman aged 40 to 55 with HIV. Sequencing was performed on unsorted PBMCs, taken 0.2 years before starting antiretroviral therapy. The chain employs TRBV15 and TRBJ2-5; no firm D call. In DNA, the CDR3 is TGTGCCACCAGCAGAGGAAGATTTCAAGAGACCCAGTACTTC. It codes for CATSRGRFQETQYF.